These 29 T cell receptor beta chains came from one sample sequenced in a study of control samples from healthy donors and cancer patients (dated by TCRdb to the early 2020s). Library generation was performed with the immunoSEQ multiplex PCR assay. TCRdb mirrors the immuneACCESS table, restricted to in-frame sequences. Some clones are absent from its copies; in checked studies, under half trace to an unresolved V gene, and the reason for the others is unknown. The sample table lists 90,000 to 150,000 clones, about 87% of them with a count of one. The top ten clones comprise roughly 3.4% of the sample. The sequenced sample was blood. The receptors were gathered from a man between 40 and 49 years old in good health.

The rearrangement uses TRBV6-2 or TRBV6-3 and TRBJ1-1, with TRBD1 as a possible D gene (5 bases). V was clipped by 6 bases and J by 3 bases, with 14 bases between them. The CDR3 extends over 14 amino acids. Looked up from germline, CDR1 is MNHEY and CDR2 is SVGEGT. This chain's CDR3 is CASSYLQGDTEAFF. The CDR3 DNA sequence: TGTGCCAGCAGCTATCTCCAGGGAGACACTGAAGCTTTCTTT.

This clone has just one count. The rearrangement joins TRBV7-3 to TRBJ2-1, with TRBD2 identical over 9 bases. The CDR3 totals 14 residues. Germline values: CDR1 SGHTA, CDR2 FQGTGA. V shed 2 bases and J 8 bases; nucleotides not matched to a gene: 4. CDR3 in DNA: TGTGCCAGCAGCTTAGCGGGGGGGATCTATGAGCAGTTCTTC. It encodes CASSLAGGIYEQFF. Full variable domain (outside the CDR3, taken from reference TRBV7-3 and TRBJ2-1): GAGVSQTPSNKVTEKGKYVELRCDPISGHTALYWYRQSLGQGPEFLIYFQGTGAADDSGLPNDRFFAVRPEGSVSTLKIQRTERGDSAVYLCASSLAGGIYEQFFGPGTRLTVL.

The J gene is TRBJ1-1, the V gene TRBV6-1; D unresolved. V shed 1 base and J shed 4 bases, with 10 bases lying between them. The length of the CDR3 is 14 residues. Per the germline V gene, CDR1 is MNHNS and CDR2 is SASEGT. CDR3 residues: CASSEDRRATEAFF. In DNA, the CDR3 is TGTGCCAGCAGTGAAGATCGCCGGGCCACTGAAGCTTTCTTT.

The chain is built from TRBV5-4 and TRBJ1-1, with 8 positions matching TRBD1. Germline V gene lookup returns CDR1 SGHNT and CDR2 YYREEE (reference sequence). V shed 2 bases, J shed 4 bases, and the junction held 4 bases outside the gene matches. The CDR3 extends over 14 amino acids. The CDR3 coding sequence is TGTGCCAGCAGCTTACTAACAGGGGGCACTGAAGCTTTCTTT. As protein: CASSLLTGGTEAFF.

The genes are TRBV5-1 and TRBJ1-2; TRBD1 matches at 7 bases. The V and J ends lost 4 bases and 3 bases, in that order; junction bases with no gene match: 6. Germline CDR1 SGHRS, CDR2 YFSETQ. The CDR3 is made up of 14 amino acids. The CDR3 loop is CASSPDRPHYGYTF. The CDR3 nucleotides read TGCGCCAGCAGCCCGGACAGGCCTCACTATGGCTACACCTTC.

J is TRBJ1-2 and V is TRBV13; D is possibly TRBD1 (5 bases). CDR1 and CDR2 from the germline V gene are PRHDT and FYEKMQ (reference sequence). V was pared by 0 bases and J by 0 bases, with 8 bases between. This CDR3 spans 15 amino acids. The CDR3 here is CASSLGQVPNYGYTF. In DNA, the CDR3 is TGTGCCAGCAGCTTAGGACAGGTTCCTAACTATGGCTACACCTTC.

CDR3 residues: CASSGQEAGGPYNEQFF. Written as DNA, the CDR3 is TGTGCCAGCAGTGGCCAGGAGGCGGGGGGGCCCTACAATGAGCAGTTCTTC. The chain joins TRBV2 to TRBJ2-1; 9 nucleotides align to TRBD2. The V gene's germline CDR1 is SNHLY and CDR2 FYNNEI. This CDR3 has 17 residues. V was pared by 4 bases and J by 2 bases, with 9 bases of the junction left unmatched. The full variable domain, in which reference TRBV2 and TRBJ2-1 provide the parts outside the CDR3, is EPEVTQTPSHQVTQMGQEVILRCVPISNHLYFYWYRQILGQKVEFLVSFYNNEISEKSEIFDDQFSVERPDGSNFTLKIRSTKLEDSAMYFCASSGQEAGGPYNEQFFGPGTRLTVL.

The V and J genes are TRBV6-6 and TRBJ2-1, with 12 bases identical to TRBD2. J gave up 9 bases and V 4 bases, and 4 bases lay outside the gene matches. This CDR3 region has 14 residues. Germline assignment: CDR1 MNHNY and CDR2 SVGAGI (reference sequence). DNA of the CDR3: TGTGCCAGCAGTTCTAGCGGGGGGGATGGTGAGCAGTTCTTC. Translation: CASSSSGGDGEQFF.

This rearrangement joins TRBV4-1 to TRBJ1-2; the match to TRBD1 covers 7 bases. Per germline, CDR1 MGHRA and CDR2 YSYEKL. The ends lost 3 bases at V and 4 bases at J; junction bases unmatched: 11. The CDR3 has 16 residues. CDR3 loop: CASSQYDWDSVYGYTF. The CDR3 DNA reads as TGCGCCAGCAGCCAGTACGATTGGGACAGTGTCTATGGCTACACCTTC.

CDR3: CASSRNSPNEQFF. The CDR3 DNA reads as TGTGCCAGCAGCCGTAACTCCCCCAATGAGCAGTTCTTC. This rearrangement joins TRBV11-2 to TRBJ2-1; unclear D gene. The V gene's germline CDR1 is SGHAT and CDR2 FQNNGV. V was clipped by 5 bases and J by 6 bases, with 11 bases between them. The CDR3 is 13 residues long.

This clone was recorded once. This chain links TRBV19 with TRBJ1-5, with D tentatively TRBD1 (5 bases). The CDR3 length is 15 residues. The germline V gene encodes CDR1 LNHDA and CDR2 SQIVND (reference sequence). Trimming shortened V by 6 bases and J by 3 bases, and 15 bases separated the two germline ends. This chain's CDR3 is CASRGWAGINQPQHF. The CDR3 DNA reads TGTGCCAGTAGGGGCTGGGCAGGGATCAATCAGCCCCAGCATTTT. Combining the CDR3 with reference TRBV19 and TRBJ1-5 gives the whole variable domain DGGITQSPKYLFRKEGQNVTLSCEQNLNHDAMYWYRQDPGQGLRLIYYSQIVNDFQKGDIAEGYSVSREKKESFPLTVTSAQKNPTAFYLCASRGWAGINQPQHFGDGTRLSIL.

V is TRBV7-3 and J is TRBJ1-6, with D tentatively TRBD1 (6 bases). The V gene lost 5 bases and the J gene lost 4 bases, with 18 bases spanning the gap. CDR3 length: 17 amino acids. Germline V CDR1 and CDR2: SGHTA, FQGTGA. The CDR3 nucleotides are TGTGCCAGCAGCGCATGGGGGAATACAGGGTATAATTCACCCCTCCACTTT. It specifies CASSAWGNTGYNSPLHF.

The V gene is TRBV7-8, the J gene TRBJ2-1, with D uncertain. Looked up from germline, CDR1 is SGHVS and CDR2 is FQNEAQ. Trimming took 3 bases from V and 3 from J, leaving 0 bases between them. The CDR3 spans 11 residues. CDR3 sequence: CASSFYNEQFF. CDR3 coding DNA: TGTGCCAGCAGCTTCTACAATGAGCAGTTCTTC.

J is TRBJ2-1 and V is TRBV3-1 (or the pseudogene TRBV3-2); D might be TRBD1 (6 bases). Germline V CDR1 and CDR2: LGHDT, YNNKEL (reference sequence). There are 14 residues in the CDR3. Trimming cost V 4 bases and J 7 bases, with 14 bases left between them. For the CDR3, the DNA is TGTGCCAGCAGCCCCGGACAGAGGAGGAATGAGCAGTTCTTC. This encodes CASSPGQRRNEQFF.

The CDR3 DNA reads as TGTGCCACCAGTGGAACTTCGAACCATGGCTACACCTTC. As protein: CATSGTSNHGYTF. The V call is TRBV24-1, the J call TRBJ1-2; no clear D. The CDR3 loop spans 13 amino acids. V shed 5 bases and J shed 6 bases, with 12 bases lying between them. Germline CDR1 and CDR2: KGHDR and SFDVKD.

The chain recombines TRBV19 with TRBJ1-2, with 8 bases that match TRBD1. CDR1 and CDR2 from the germline V gene are LNHDA and SQIVND (reference sequence). V was clipped by 7 bases and J by 7 bases; unmatched bases: 11. The CDR3 is 14 amino acids. Written as DNA, the CDR3 is TGTGCCAGTAACTTTGGACAGGGAATAGGTGGCTACACCTTC. It is translated as CASNFGQGIGGYTF.

The rearrangement uses TRBV12-5 and TRBJ1-2; a weak D match, TRBD1 (5 bases). The V end was cut by 0 bases, the J end by 4 bases, with 15 bases between. Germline loops: CDR1 LGHNT, CDR2 FRNRAP. The CDR3 is 16 residues long. The CDR3 nucleotides are TGTGCTAGTGGTTTGGTTCTCGGCGGGGCCCTCTATGGCTACACCTTC. This translates into CASGLVLGGALYGYTF.

The rearrangement links TRBV28 to TRBJ1-1; a weak D match, TRBD1 (6 bases). The CDR3 is made up of 14 amino acids. CDR1 MDHEN and CDR2 SYDVKM come from the germline V gene. V dropped 5 bases and J dropped 4 bases, with 14 bases sitting between them. In DNA form, the CDR3 reads TGTGCCAGCAGTCCTCAGGGGAGGGCCACTGAAGCTTTCTTT. It is translated as CASSPQGRATEAFF. Full variable domain (remainder filled in from reference TRBV28 and TRBJ1-1): DVKVTQSSRYLVKRTGEKVFLECVQDMDHENMFWYRQDPGLGLRLIYFSYDVKMKEKGDIPEGYSVSREKKERFSLILESASTNQTSMYLCASSPQGRATEAFFGQGTRLTVV.

The chain recombines TRBV7-9 with TRBJ1-6; D is ambiguous. Trimming stripped 4 bases from V and 7 bases from J, with 14 bases between. The germline V gene encodes CDR1 SEHNR and CDR2 FQNEAQ (reference sequence). The length of the CDR3 is 15 residues. Written as DNA, the CDR3 is TGTGCCAGCAGCTCGCCGTCTGGGAAAAATTCACCCCTCCACTTT. This codes for CASSSPSGKNSPLHF.

The chain links TRBV24-1 to TRBJ2-5; D is uncertain. CDR1 KGHDR and CDR2 SFDVKD come from the germline V gene. CDR3 size: 12 residues. The ends were cut back, 1 base at V and 1 base at J, with 0 bases in the middle. CDR3 sequence: CATSDFQETQYF. In nucleotides, the CDR3 is TGTGCCACCAGTGATTTCCAAGAGACCCAGTACTTC.

The chain employs TRBV12-5 and TRBJ2-7; 10 bases align to TRBD2. The germline V gene encodes CDR1 LGHNT and CDR2 FRNRAP. The CDR3 extends over 15 amino acids. Unmatched junction bases numbered 6, after V lost 5 bases and J lost 2 bases. Here the CDR3 DNA reads TGTGCTAGTGGTCCTCCCGGGACTAGCGCCTACGAGCAGTACTTC. Protein sequence: CASGPPGTSAYEQYF.

The CDR3 sequence is CASSPGRNNSPLHF. The CDR3 bases are TGTGCCAGCTCACCCGGACGGAACAATTCACCCCTCCACTTT. The rearrangement links TRBV18 to TRBJ1-6, with D unresolved. CDR3 length: 14 amino acids. V lost 3 bases, J lost 7 bases, and 10 bases lay in between. The germline V gene encodes CDR1 KGHSH and CDR2 LQKENI.

The genes are TRBV7-9 and TRBJ1-1, with unresolved D. CDR1 and CDR2 (germline): SEHNR, FQNEAQ (reference sequence). This CDR3 is 13 amino acids long. Deletions cut 1 base from V and 2 bases from J, with 5 bases between. CDR3 in DNA: TGTGCCAGCAGCTTAGACCTAAACACTGAAGCTTTCTTT. This codes for CASSLDLNTEAFF. Full variable domain (remainder filled in from reference TRBV7-9 and TRBJ1-1): DTGVSQNPRHKITKRGQNVTFRCDPISEHNRLYWYRQTLGQGPEFLTYFQNEAQLEKSRLLSDRFSAERPKGSFSTLEIQRTEQGDSAMYLCASSLDLNTEAFFGQGTRLTVV.

This clone was seen a handful of times. The sample has other DNA sequences that encode this CDR3 too. The V gene is TRBV7-6, the J gene TRBJ2-5, with D uncertain. CDR1 and CDR2 from the germline V gene are SGHVS and FNYEAQ. CDR3 length: 13 residues. V gave up 0 bases and J gave up 2 bases, with 4 bases separating them. The CDR3 DNA is TGTGCCAGCAGCTTAGCTAGACAAGAGACCCAGTACTTC. Translation: CASSLARQETQYF.

This sequence joins TRBV19 and TRBJ1-6, with a possible D match to TRBD1 (5 bases). The germline gives CDR1 LNHDA, CDR2 SQIVND (reference sequence). This CDR3 has 14 amino acids. V gave up 6 bases and J gave up 5 bases, with 11 bases separating them. The chain's CDR3 is CASRGRDNNSPLHF. In DNA, the CDR3 is TGTGCCAGTAGGGGCAGGGATAATAATTCACCCCTCCACTTT.

This clone was picked up one time. V usage is TRBV6-6 and J usage is TRBJ1-6; no clear D. The V end was cut by 7 bases, the J end by 3 bases, with 16 bases between. The germline CDR1 and CDR2 sequences are MNHNY and SVGAGI (reference sequence). This CDR3 spans 16 amino acids. CDR3 loop: CASTPREGRYNSPLHF. The DNA of the CDR3 is TGTGCCAGCACCCCAAGGGAGGGCCGCTATAATTCACCCCTCCACTTT.

The V call is TRBV5-1, the J call TRBJ2-1; 11 bases map to TRBD1. Germline V gene sequence: CDR1 SGHRS, CDR2 YFSETQ. The CDR3 runs 14 residues. V lost 4 bases, J lost 4 bases, and 1 base stayed unmatched. The CDR3 bases are TGCGCCAGCAGCGGGGACAGGGGGTACAATGAGCAGTTCTTC. It translates to CASSGDRGYNEQFF.

The gene calls are TRBV5-8 and TRBJ2-1; 9 bases map to TRBD1. Trimming removed 8 bases from V and 7 bases from J; junction bases left unmatched: 16. This CDR3 comprises 16 residues. Germline-derived CDR1 and CDR2 are SGHTS and YDEGEE. The CDR3 loop is CASSRGQGLGGNEQFF. CDR3 DNA sequence: TGTGCCAGTTCGAGGGGACAGGGCCTGGGGGGGAATGAGCAGTTCTTC.

CDR3 DNA: TGTGCCAGCAGCACCGGGGGGGGCCTTATTAATGAGCAGTTCTTC. It translates to CASSTGGGLINEQFF. The chain carries TRBV25-1 and TRBJ2-1; 8 nucleotides line up with TRBD2. The V gene's germline CDR1 is MGHDK and CDR2 SYGVNS. Unmatched junction bases numbered 11, after V lost 6 bases and J lost 7 bases. This CDR3 is built from 15 residues.